These 32 T cell receptor beta chains came from one sample sequenced in a study of T cells expressing NK-cell markers. TCRdb reprocessed the 5' RACE reads and stores each CDR3 protein as one record, lacking DNA. The ten most abundant clones cover 3% to 4.5% of a sample with 500,000 or so distinct CDR3 sequences. Sample: blood T cells: a sorted CD56 or NKG2C T cell subset, CD4+ or CD8+ T cells, or bulk PBMC T cells (not recorded which). The origin of the receptors is a man younger than 30 in good health.

The CDR3 spells CASSQGLAGATEAFF. This rearrangement joins TRBV3-1 to TRBJ1-1; there is no DNA to check the TCRdb D call of TRBD1. The CDR3 consists of 15 residues. CDR1 is LGHDT and CDR2 is YNNKEL in the germline V gene (reference sequence).

The J gene is TRBJ1-2, the V gene TRBV2; checking the TCRdb D call of TRBD1 is not possible without DNA. Looked up from germline, CDR1 is SNHLY and CDR2 is FYNNEI. This CDR3 region has 16 residues. The CDR3 here is CASSEVGRVGNYGYTF.

V and J are TRBV7-2 and TRBJ2-3; there is no DNA to check the TCRdb D call of TRBD2. Germline V gives CDR1 SGHTA, CDR2 FQGNSA. The CDR3 length is 15 residues. This CDR3 reads CASSLLAGQTDTQYF.

This sequence joins TRBV29-1 and TRBJ2-5. Germline CDR1 and CDR2: SQVTM and ANQGSEA. This CDR3 is built from 13 residues. CDR3 protein: CSPTLTVGETQYF.

The chain joins TRBV4-3 to TRBJ2-2; TCRdb selects TRBD1, and the lack of DNA leaves this call unchecked. CDR3 length: 20 amino acids. Germline V CDR1 and CDR2: LGHNA, YSLEER. The CDR3: CASSQDTLRPGTGPTGELFF.

The V gene is TRBV29-1, the J gene TRBJ1-1. This CDR3 contains 11 residues. Germline-derived CDR1 and CDR2 are SQVTM and ANQGSEA. The CDR3 loop is CSAALATEAFF.

V gene TRBV12-3 or TRBV12-4 combines with J gene TRBJ1-1; lacking DNA, the TRBD1 call made by TCRdb goes unchecked. The CDR3 is made up of 13 amino acids. The CDR3 is CASSPRGQGEAFF.

The rearrangement uses TRBV28 and TRBJ1-5; no DNA is available, so the TRBD1 call from TCRdb remains unchecked. This CDR3 has 17 residues. From germline, CDR1 is MDHEN and CDR2 SYDVKM. CDR3 sequence: CASRLLWGARGNQPQHF. Supplemented by reference TRBV28 and TRBJ1-5, the full variable domain reads DVKVTQSSRYLVKRTGEKVFLECVQDMDHENMFWYRQDPGLGLRLIYFSYDVKMKEKGDIPEGYSVSREKKERFSLILESASTNQTSMYLCASRLLWGARGNQPQHFGDGTRLSIL.

The chain carries TRBV15 and TRBJ2-1. Germline V gene data show CDR1 as LNHNV and CDR2 as YYDKDF (reference sequence). The CDR3 extends over 16 amino acids. CDR3 amino acids: CATSREGIPYDNEQFF.

V and J are TRBV12-3 or TRBV12-4 and TRBJ2-2; the D call from TCRdb, TRBD1, cannot be confirmed without DNA. This CDR3 spans 16 amino acids. The CDR3 sequence: CASSPGRVANTGELFF.

The V gene is TRBV4-3, the J gene TRBJ1-2; TCRdb outputs TRBD1, but without DNA this stays unchecked. Germline loops: CDR1 LGHNA, CDR2 YSLEER. The CDR3 length is 13 residues. The CDR3 sequence is CASSPGTHDGYTF.

V usage is TRBV7-9 and J usage is TRBJ2-1; the TCRdb call, TRBD2, lacks DNA for checking. The length of the CDR3 is 15 residues. The germline V gene has CDR1 SEHNR and CDR2 FQNEAQ (reference sequence). The CDR3 loop is CASSRAAGPGNEQFF.

V gene TRBV15 combines with J gene TRBJ2-7; the D gene TCRdb calls, TRBD2, cannot be checked with no DNA. Looked up from germline, CDR1 is LNHNV and CDR2 is YYDKDF (reference sequence). This CDR3 is 13 amino acids long. The CDR3 here is CATSIAGAGEQYF.

V usage is TRBV29-1 and J usage is TRBJ2-5; without DNA, the TCRdb call of TRBD1 cannot be checked. CDR3 length equals 12 residues. The V gene's germline CDR1 is SQVTM and CDR2 ANQGSEA. The CDR3 loop reads CSAEGGVETQYF.

This chain joins TRBV10-3 and TRBJ2-7; TCRdb reports TRBD1, a call that lacks DNA to check it against. The germline CDR1 and CDR2 sequences are ENHRY and SYGVKD. CDR3 length equals 13 residues. The CDR3 is CAISGQGKNEQYF.

CDR3 region: CSVLIGSEQYF. This chain uses TRBV29-1 with TRBJ2-7. Germline V gene sequence: CDR1 SQVTM, CDR2 ANQGSEA. The length of the CDR3 is 11 residues.

This chain links TRBV30 with TRBJ2-1. The length of the CDR3 is 13 residues. Germline CDR1 is GTSNPN and CDR2 is SVGIG (reference sequence). CDR3 in amino acids: CAWNRGSYNEQFF.

This chain links TRBV7-2 with TRBJ2-3. The CDR3 is 11 amino acids. The germline gives CDR1 SGHTA, CDR2 FQGNSA. The CDR3: CASSDMDTQYF. Filled out from reference TRBV7-2 and TRBJ2-3, the complete variable domain reads GAGVSQSPSNKVTEKGKDVELRCDPISGHTALYWYRQSLGQGLEFLIYFQGNSAPDKSGLPSDRFSAERTGGSVSTLTIQRTQQEDSAVYLCASSDMDTQYFGPGTRLTVL.

V and J are TRBV9 and TRBJ2-2; TCRdb's D call of TRBD1 is untestable without DNA. This CDR3 region has 17 residues. The germline gives CDR1 SGDLS, CDR2 YYNGEE. The CDR3 loop reads CASSVVTGGTNTGELFF.

This rearrangement joins TRBV12-3 or TRBV12-4 to TRBJ2-3; with no DNA, the TCRdb D assignment of TRBD2 cannot be verified. There are 17 residues in the CDR3. The CDR3 sequence is CASTQTLAGERADTQYF.

The chain joins TRBV5-1 to TRBJ2-5; TCRdb's D gene call, TRBD1, goes unchecked for lack of DNA. CDR1 is SGHRS and CDR2 is YFSETQ in the germline V gene. The CDR3 contains 14 residues. The CDR3 protein is CASSRGQGRETQYF. Together with reference TRBV5-1 and TRBJ2-5, the CDR3 gives the full variable domain: KAGVTQTPRYLIKTRGQQVTLSCSPISGHRSVSWYQQTPGQGLQFLFEYFSETQRNKGNFPGRFSGRQFSNSRSEMNVSTLELGDSALYLCASSRGQGRETQYFGPGTRLLVL.

This chain connects TRBV7-8 to TRBJ2-1. The length of the CDR3 is 14 residues. Germline V gene lookup returns CDR1 SGHVS and CDR2 FQNEAQ. CDR3 protein: CASSLGLDYNEQFF.

This chain links TRBV20-1 with TRBJ2-1; TCRdb's D call of TRBD1 is untestable without DNA. The CDR3 is 15 amino acids. Germline V gene lookup returns CDR1 DFQATT and CDR2 SNEGSKA (reference sequence). The CDR3: CSARDQGAFSNEQFF.

The chain couples TRBV6-5 to TRBJ2-1; TCRdb designates TRBD1, a call that cannot be tested without DNA. The CDR3 runs 14 residues. The germline V gene has CDR1 MNHEY and CDR2 SVGAGI. CDR3: CASSSQGPSNEQFF.

The CDR3 sequence: CASSLLGTGEDTQYF. J is TRBJ2-3 and V is TRBV27; checking the TCRdb D call of TRBD1 is not possible without DNA. CDR3 size: 15 residues. Germline V CDR1 and CDR2: MNHEY, SMNVEV (reference sequence).

This chain connects TRBV6-1 to TRBJ2-1. This CDR3 has 13 amino acids. Germline V gene data show CDR1 as MNHNS and CDR2 as SASEGT. The CDR3 loop is CASRGLSYNEQFF.

The chain is built from TRBV18 and TRBJ2-6. From germline, CDR1 is KGHSH and CDR2 LQKENI. There are 16 residues in the CDR3. CDR3: CASSTQGSSGANVLTF.

CDR3 residues: CASSFPGTSGSLRAHREQFF. The chain recombines TRBV5-1 with TRBJ2-1; the D call from TCRdb, TRBD2, cannot be confirmed without DNA. Germline-derived CDR1 and CDR2 are SGHRS and YFSETQ. This CDR3 spans 20 amino acids. The variable domain in full, with the rest retrieved from reference TRBV5-1 and TRBJ2-1, is KAGVTQTPRYLIKTRGQQVTLSCSPISGHRSVSWYQQTPGQGLQFLFEYFSETQRNKGNFPGRFSGRQFSNSRSEMNVSTLELGDSALYLCASSFPGTSGSLRAHREQFFGPGTRLTVL.

The gene calls are TRBV5-6 and TRBJ2-7; the D gene TCRdb calls, TRBD1, cannot be checked with no DNA. Germline CDR1 SGHDT, CDR2 YYEEEE. This CDR3 comprises 16 residues. CDR3 amino acids: CASSSQERQNPYEQYF.

V gene TRBV2 combines with J gene TRBJ2-2. CDR3 size: 17 residues. The germline V gene encodes CDR1 SNHLY and CDR2 FYNNEI. The CDR3 loop is CASSGVFATANTGELFF.

This sequence joins TRBV6-5 and TRBJ2-6. The CDR3 covers 17 residues. Germline V gene sequence: CDR1 MNHEY, CDR2 SVGAGI. CDR3 protein: CASSYSTRTSGANVLTF.

The chain's CDR3 is CSARTRGLETQYF. This chain uses TRBV20-1 with TRBJ2-5; checking the TCRdb D call of TRBD1 is not possible without DNA. The germline V gene encodes CDR1 DFQATT and CDR2 SNEGSKA (reference sequence). This CDR3 has 13 amino acids.